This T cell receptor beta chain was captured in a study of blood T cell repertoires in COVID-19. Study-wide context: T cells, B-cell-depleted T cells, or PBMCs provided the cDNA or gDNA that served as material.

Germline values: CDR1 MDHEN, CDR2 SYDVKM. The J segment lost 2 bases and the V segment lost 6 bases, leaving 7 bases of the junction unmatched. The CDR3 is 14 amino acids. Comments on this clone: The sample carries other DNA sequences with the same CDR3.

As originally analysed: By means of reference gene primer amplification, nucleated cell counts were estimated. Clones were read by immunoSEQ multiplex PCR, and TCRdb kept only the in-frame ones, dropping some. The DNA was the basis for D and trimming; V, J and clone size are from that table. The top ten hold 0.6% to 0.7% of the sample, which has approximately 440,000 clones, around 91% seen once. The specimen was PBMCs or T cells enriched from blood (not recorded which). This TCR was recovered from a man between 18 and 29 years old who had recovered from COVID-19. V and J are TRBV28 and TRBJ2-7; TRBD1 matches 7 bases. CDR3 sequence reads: CASSRTGRPYEQYF. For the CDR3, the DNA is TGTGCCAGCAGCCGGACAGGCCGACCCTACGAGCAGTACTTC.